This TCR beta chain derives from a study of response to subunit inactivated influenza vaccine. General study findings and limits: Authors suggested each seasonal influenza vaccination recruits few new T cells.

MiXCR, applied by TCRdb to the RT-PCR reads, yields one record per CDR3 protein. This table has about 520,000 distinct CDR3 sequences, 25% appearing once. Germline CDR1 SQVTM, CDR2 ANQGSEA. This CDR3 contains 15 residues. V shed 3 bases and J shed 2 bases, with 14 bases lying between them. Of note for this clonotype: Its target is unknown.

This material consisted of CD4+ T cells sorted from PBMCs, taken roughly 5 days after vaccination. This receptor was taken from a man in his fifties who received an inactivated influenza vaccine. The chain combines TRBV29-1 with TRBJ2-1; D perhaps matches TRBD1 (6 bases). CDR3: CSVDTQGGAYNEQFF. CDR3 DNA: TGCAGCGTTGACACACAGGGTGGCGCCTACAATGAGCAGTTCTTC.